The rows below give T cell receptor beta chains drawn from one sample of a study of T cell responses to AZD1222 COVID-19 vaccine. Some clones are missing from TCRdb's copy, which holds only in-frame ones; the method was immunoSEQ multiplex PCR. The sample lists approximately 42,000 clones; around 89% were seen once. The starting material was peripheral blood, obtained 28 days after the second AZD1222 dose. The receptors shown here come from an adult who received the AZD1222 COVID-19 vaccine. The CDR3 runs from the conserved cysteine through the conserved F or W. Fields, in order: J gene, clone size, V gene, D gene, CDR3 DNA, CDR3 protein. The D gene is left open where the match is weak. Size values are once, few and many counts, or a class for expanded clones, and some rows have none.

J: TRBJ1-5; size: .; V: TRBV19; D: .; DNA: TGTGCCAGTAGTACCCGGAAGGCCACCAGCAATCAGCCCCAGCATTTT; CDR3: CASSTRKATSNQPQHF
J: TRBJ2-5; size: .; V: TRBV5-1; D: .; DNA: TGCGCCAGCAGCGAGGGTAAGCGGTCGTTCCAAGAGACCCAGTACTTC; CDR3: CASSEGKRSFQETQYF
J: TRBJ1-3; size: .; V: TRBV5-1; D: TRBD1; DNA: TGCGCCAGCAGCACCGGACAGGCCCTCTCTGGAAACACCATATATTTT; CDR3: CASSTGQALSGNTIYF
J: TRBJ2-1; size: .; V: TRBV3-1/TRBV3-2; D: .; DNA: TGTGCCAGCAGCCCATTCTCAGGGTCTTATGAGCAGTTCTTC; CDR3: CASSPFSGSYEQFF
J: TRBJ2-2; size: .; V: TRBV7-8; D: .; DNA: TGTGCCAGCAGCTTATTGTCGGGAACCGGGGAGCTGTTTTTT; CDR3: CASSLLSGTGELFF
J: TRBJ2-1; size: .; V: TRBV4-3; D: .; DNA: TGCGCCAGCAGCCATACCTCCGGGCAGGGTGAGCAGTTCTTC; CDR3: CASSHTSGQGEQFF
J: TRBJ2-5; size: .; V: TRBV5-1; D: .; DNA: TGCGCCAGCCGCCCCATTTTAGGGGAGACCCAGTACTTC; CDR3: CASRPILGETQYF
J: TRBJ1-2; size: few; V: TRBV28; D: .; DNA: TGTGCCAGCACCTTGGGACCGTCCTATGGCTACACCTTC; CDR3: CASTLGPSYGYTF
J: TRBJ1-1; size: .; V: TRBV6-5; D: .; DNA: TGTGCCAGCAGTTACGCAGGTGAAGCTTTCTTT; CDR3: CASSYAGEAFF
J: TRBJ2-1; size: .; V: TRBV5-1; D: .; DNA: TGCGCCAGCACCTACGGGGGGCCGGCCTACAATGAGCAGTTCTTC; CDR3: CASTYGGPAYNEQFF
J: TRBJ2-3; size: .; V: TRBV19; D: .; DNA: TGTGCCAGTAGTTCCGGGTTGGGGAACGTGGCGTCAGATACGCAGTATTTT; CDR3: CASSSGLGNVASDTQYF
J: TRBJ1-1; size: .; V: TRBV14; D: .; DNA: TGTGCCAGCAGCTACCGGCCCTACACTGAAGCTTTCTTT; CDR3: CASSYRPYTEAFF
J: TRBJ1-3; size: .; V: TRBV5-1; D: .; DNA: TGCGCCAGCAGAACAGAGAGCTCTGGAAACACCATATATTTT; CDR3: CASRTESSGNTIYF
J: TRBJ2-7; size: once; V: TRBV27; D: .; DNA: TGTGCCAGCAGAGCCGGGACGGGTAGCTCCTACGAGCAGTACTTC; CDR3: CASRAGTGSSYEQYF
J: TRBJ1-2; size: .; V: TRBV19; D: TRBD1; DNA: TGTGCCAGTAGTCCCGGAGACAGGGCTTATGGCTACACCTTC; CDR3: CASSPGDRAYGYTF
J: TRBJ2-4; size: .; V: TRBV28; D: .; DNA: TGTGCCAGCAGTCCCCCCGTCAGGACAGTAGCCAAAAACATTCAGTACTTC; CDR3: CASSPPVRTVAKNIQYF
J: TRBJ1-1; size: .; V: TRBV18; D: .; DNA: TGTGCCAGCTCACCACAGGGGAAAAACGGTGTCACTGAAGCTTTCTTT; CDR3: CASSPQGKNGVTEAFF
J: TRBJ1-5; size: .; V: TRBV28; D: .; DNA: TGTGCCAGCAGGGACTATAACAATCAGCCCCAGCATTTT; CDR3: CASRDYNNQPQHF
J: TRBJ1-4; size: .; V: TRBV12-3/TRBV12-4; D: .; DNA: TGTGCCAGCAGTTTGGGAATCAATGAAAAACTGTTTTTT; CDR3: CASSLGINEKLFF
J: TRBJ1-2; size: .; V: TRBV28; D: .; DNA: TGTGCCAGCAGACTCCACGGGCCGTCCTATGGCTACACCTTC; CDR3: CASRLHGPSYGYTF
J: TRBJ1-2; size: .; V: TRBV11-2; D: .; DNA: TGTGCCAGCAGCTTAGAGGGGGCAGGGTTTGGCTACACCTTC; CDR3: CASSLEGAGFGYTF
J: TRBJ1-6; size: .; V: TRBV30; D: .; DNA: TGTGCCTGGAGTCTACTAACCATGGAATCACCCCTCCACTTT; CDR3: CAWSLLTMESPLHF
J: TRBJ2-1; size: .; V: TRBV29-1; D: .; DNA: TGCAGCGTCTCCTACCTAGGCGGAACCGGCAATGAGCAGTTCTTC; CDR3: CSVSYLGGTGNEQFF
J: TRBJ2-1; size: .; V: TRBV13; D: .; DNA: TGTGCCAGCAGCACTCGGACAATCCATGAGCAGTTCTTC; CDR3: CASSTRTIHEQFF
J: TRBJ2-3; size: .; V: TRBV25-1; D: .; DNA: TGTGCCAGCGCAGGGAACGCAGATACGCAGTATTTT; CDR3: CASAGNADTQYF
J: TRBJ2-7; size: .; V: TRBV5-1; D: TRBD2; DNA: TGCGCCAGCAGCCCGGTGGGGGGGTACGAGCAGTACTTC; CDR3: CASSPVGGYEQYF
J: TRBJ1-2; size: once; V: TRBV6-2/TRBV6-3; D: .; DNA: TGTGCCAGCAGTTACTCTGCCCCCCGGGCGAGCGACTATGGCTACACCTTC; CDR3: CASSYSAPRASDYGYTF
J: TRBJ2-7; size: .; V: TRBV10-3; D: .; DNA: TGTGCCATCAGTGAGTCCAGATCCTACGAGCAGTACTTC; CDR3: CAISESRSYEQYF
J: TRBJ1-4; size: .; V: TRBV9; D: TRBD1; DNA: TGTGCCAGCAGCGTAGAGACAGGGAAAAATGAAAAACTGTTTTTT; CDR3: CASSVETGKNEKLFF
J: TRBJ2-5; size: .; V: TRBV18; D: TRBD1; DNA: TGTGCCAGCTCACCAGTCGGGATCGAACAGGGGGCAGAGACCCAGTACTTC; CDR3: CASSPVGIEQGAETQYF
J: TRBJ2-1; size: .; V: TRBV6-5; D: .; DNA: TGTGCCAGCAGCCACGGAGGTGGGAATGAGCAGTTCTTC; CDR3: CASSHGGGNEQFF
J: TRBJ2-7; size: .; V: TRBV3-1/TRBV3-2; D: TRBD2; DNA: TGTGTCAGCAGCCAAGCCCGAGGGCTAGCGGGAGGGCAATTTCTACGAAAGCAGTACTTC; CDR3: CVSSQARGLAGGQFLRKQYF
J: TRBJ2-5; size: .; V: TRBV7-9; D: .; DNA: TGTGCCAGCAGCTTGGCAGGGCCCCAAGAGACCCAGTACTTC; CDR3: CASSLAGPQETQYF
J: TRBJ2-3; size: .; V: TRBV5-1; D: .; DNA: TGCGCCAGCAGCTTGGACAGCACAGATACGCAGTATTTT; CDR3: CASSLDSTDTQYF